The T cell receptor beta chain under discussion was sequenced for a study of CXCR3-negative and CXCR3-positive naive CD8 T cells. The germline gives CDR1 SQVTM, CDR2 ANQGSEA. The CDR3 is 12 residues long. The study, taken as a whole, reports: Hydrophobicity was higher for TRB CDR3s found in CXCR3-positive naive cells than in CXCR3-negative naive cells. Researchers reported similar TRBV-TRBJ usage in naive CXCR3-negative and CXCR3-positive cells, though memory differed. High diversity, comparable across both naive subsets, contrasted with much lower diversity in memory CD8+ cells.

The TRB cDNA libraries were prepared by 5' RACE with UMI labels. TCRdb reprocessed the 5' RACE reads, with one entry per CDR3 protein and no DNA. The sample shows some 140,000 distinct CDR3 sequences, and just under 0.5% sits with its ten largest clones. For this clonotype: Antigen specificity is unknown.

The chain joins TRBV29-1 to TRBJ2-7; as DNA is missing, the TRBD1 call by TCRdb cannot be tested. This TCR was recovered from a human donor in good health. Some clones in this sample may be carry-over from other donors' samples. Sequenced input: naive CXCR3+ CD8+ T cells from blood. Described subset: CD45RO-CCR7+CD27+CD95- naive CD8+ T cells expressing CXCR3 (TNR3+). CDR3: CSVIGTDYEQYF.